The 23 T cell receptor beta chains in this list originate from one sample, sequenced in a study of T cells in tuberculosis. Clones were read by immunoSEQ multiplex PCR, and TCRdb kept only the in-frame ones, dropping some. The profile shows 70,000 to 95,000 clones, roughly 93% of them singletons. Cells were sorted from thawed PBMC rested overnight and stained with GMM-loaded CD1B tetramer, viability dye and anti-CD3. C32 glucose monomycolate from Rhodococcus equi was loaded onto the CD1B tetramers. Sequencing was carried out using CD1b-GMM tetramer-negative cells sorted from PBMCs. These receptors were taken from an adult woman with latent tuberculosis.

The chain recombines TRBV4-3 with TRBJ1-2; the match to TRBD1 covers 7 bases. With V trimmed by 6 bases and J by 4 bases, 2 bases remained unmatched. Germline CDR1 LGHNA, CDR2 YSLEER. This CDR3 has 12 residues. CDR3 DNA sequence: TGCGCCAGCAGTAGGGACAGCTATGGCTACACCTTC. Its protein product is CASSRDSYGYTF.

V is TRBV28 and J is TRBJ2-7; 8 positions match TRBD1. From germline, CDR1 is MDHEN and CDR2 SYDVKM. The CDR3 loop spans 14 amino acids. V was pared by 2 bases and J by 7 bases, with 7 bases of the junction left unmatched. The DNA for the CDR3 is TGTGCCAGCAGTTTAACTCAGGGGGCGGGGGAGCAGTACGTC. It specifies CASSLTQGAGEQYV.

This sequence joins TRBV21-1 and TRBJ2-7; the listed D gene, TRBD1, was not tested against the DNA. TRBV21-1 is a recognized pseudogene. CDR3 length: 16 residues. In nucleotides, the CDR3 is TGTGCCAGCAGCAGCCGAAGGGACAGAAGCTCCTACGAGCAGTACTTC. Translated: CASSSRRDRSSYEQYF.

The chain combines TRBV19 with TRBJ2-3; 10 bases align to TRBD2. The CDR3 runs 16 residues. Germline values: CDR1 LNHDA, CDR2 SQIVND (reference sequence). V lost 6 bases and J lost 0; bases outside the gene matches: 6. CDR3 protein: CASRHLSGRSTDTQYF. The CDR3 bases are TGTGCCAGTAGACACCTTAGCGGGAGGAGCACAGATACGCAGTATTTT. Full variable domain (missing parts from reference TRBV19 and TRBJ2-3): DGGITQSPKYLFRKEGQNVTLSCEQNLNHDAMYWYRQDPGQGLRLIYYSQIVNDFQKGDIAEGYSVSREKKESFPLTVTSAQKNPTAFYLCASRHLSGRSTDTQYFGPGTRLTVL.

The chain has TRBV27 and TRBJ1-5; possibly TRBD1 for D (6 bases). Germline V gene lookup returns CDR1 MNHEY and CDR2 SMNVEV (reference sequence). This CDR3 has 14 residues. V shed 2 bases and J shed 4 bases, with 9 bases lying between them. In DNA form, the CDR3 reads TGTGCCAGCAGTTTAGCGGGGGCTAATCAGCCCCAGCATTTT. Amino acids: CASSLAGANQPQHF.

The chain combines TRBV18 with TRBJ2-1; TRBD2 matches at 14 bases. The ends lost 3 bases at V and 0 bases at J; junction bases unmatched: 4. Per germline, CDR1 KGHSH and CDR2 LQKENI. CDR3 length: 18 amino acids. The DNA of the CDR3 is TGTGCCAGCTCACCTCGGACTAGCGGGGGGAACTCCTACAATGAGCAGTTCTTC. This translates into CASSPRTSGGNSYNEQFF.

This clone was seen only once. The chain is built from TRBV6-5 and TRBJ2-5; possible D gene TRBD1, 5 bases. The CDR3 length is 14 residues. The V gene lost 2 bases and the J gene lost 4 bases, with 11 bases spanning the gap. Germline V CDR1 and CDR2: MNHEY, SVGAGI. The DNA of the CDR3 is TGTGCCAGCAGTTACCAGGGCAAGGGAGAGACCCAGTACTTC. Translating it yields CASSYQGKGETQYF.

The chain carries TRBV4-2 and TRBJ2-7; 9 bases are shared with TRBD2. Trimming at V came to 2 bases and at J to 5 bases, leaving 7 bases not matched to a gene. Germline V lookup: CDR1 LGHNA, CDR2 YNFKEQ. This CDR3 has 15 residues. In nucleotides, the CDR3 is TGTGCCAGCAGCCAAAATAGCGGGGGTGACAACGAGCAGTACTTC. It specifies CASSQNSGGDNEQYF.

This chain uses TRBV10-1 with TRBJ1-6; 7 positions agree with TRBD1. Looked up from germline, CDR1 is WNHNN and CDR2 is SYGVQD (reference sequence). The CDR3 runs 14 residues. Germline trimming cut 6 bases from V and 5 bases from J; bases unmatched to any gene: 4. The CDR3: CASRATGNNSPLHF. The CDR3 DNA reads TGCGCCAGCAGAGCGACAGGGAATAATTCACCCCTCCACTTT.

The chain is built from TRBV5-1 and TRBJ1-6, with TRBD1 identical over 7 bases. V shed 4 bases, J shed 8 bases, and the junction held 6 bases outside the gene matches. Germline V gene sequence: CDR1 SGHRS, CDR2 YFSETQ. This CDR3 spans 14 amino acids. Here the CDR3 DNA reads TGCGCCAGCAGCACGACAGGGACTCATTCACCCCTCCACTTT. Protein: CASSTTGTHSPLHF.

This clone appeared a single time. The genes are TRBV19 and TRBJ1-2; the D is unclear. CDR3 length: 12 residues. Trimming removed 5 bases from V and 6 bases from J, with 10 bases in between. Per the germline V gene, CDR1 is LNHDA and CDR2 is SQIVND (reference sequence). The CDR3 coding sequence is TGTGCCAGTAGTGATAGAAAGAATGGCTACACCTTC. This sequence encodes CASSDRKNGYTF.

The chain links TRBV10-2 to TRBJ2-7; 11 nucleotides agree with TRBD2. Germline V gives CDR1 WSHSY, CDR2 SAAADI. With V trimmed by 6 bases and J by 0 bases, 7 bases remained unmatched. The CDR3 is 16 residues long. For the CDR3, the DNA is TGCGCCAGCAGCGTGAGACTAGCGGGGACCTCCTACGAGCAGTACGTC. The encoded protein is CASSVRLAGTSYEQYV.

The chain uses TRBV5-1 and TRBJ1-2; D is uncertain. Between the trimmed V and J ends, which lost 4 bases and 1 base, there was a span of 11 bases. The germline CDR1 and CDR2 sequences are SGHRS and YFSETQ. The CDR3 totals 14 residues. The CDR3 loop reads CASSPQTINYGYTF. The CDR3 DNA reads as TGCGCCAGCAGCCCTCAGACAATTAACTATGGCTACACCTTC.

This clone appeared a single time. The rearrangement links TRBV5-5 to TRBJ2-5; tentatively, D is TRBD1 (5 bases). The germline V gene has CDR1 SGHKS and CDR2 YYEKEE (reference sequence). V was shortened by 0 bases and J by 1 base, with 10 bases between the two germline ends. The CDR3 contains 15 residues. CDR3 amino acids: CASSLEGALQETQYF. The CDR3, as DNA: TGTGCCAGCAGCTTGGAAGGGGCCCTCCAAGAGACCCAGTACTTC.

This chain connects TRBV19 to TRBJ2-3; the D gene is possibly TRBD2 (6 bases). In germline, CDR1 is LNHDA, CDR2 SQIVND (reference sequence). The CDR3 is 12 amino acids. V gave up 2 bases and J gave up 8 bases, with 8 bases separating them. CDR3 protein: CASSIMEGTQYF. The CDR3 bases are TGTGCCAGTAGTATAATGGAGGGTACGCAGTATTTT.

The rearrangement uses TRBV28 and TRBJ2-3; TRBD2 is a possible D gene (7 bases). CDR3 length equals 15 residues. V was clipped by 4 bases and J by 6 bases, with 17 bases between them. Germline loops: CDR1 MDHEN, CDR2 SYDVKM. The CDR3: CASSSMGGGLDTQYF. Written as DNA, the CDR3 is TGTGCCAGCAGTTCCATGGGAGGGGGATTGGATACGCAGTATTTT.

This clone was picked up a small number of times. The chain employs TRBV11-2 and TRBJ1-1, with D uncertain. The germline gives CDR1 SGHAT, CDR2 FQNNGV. V lost 1 base, J lost 5 bases, and 11 bases lay in between. The CDR3 extends over 14 amino acids. The DNA of the CDR3 is TGTGCCAGCAGCTTAGGTAGGGAGAGAACTGAAGCTTTCTTT. It codes for CASSLGRERTEAFF.

V usage is TRBV5-1 and J usage is TRBJ1-4; TRBD1 agrees at 7 bases. The CDR3 is 15 amino acids. V dropped 1 base and J dropped 7; count of bases not matched to a gene: 7. From germline, CDR1 is SGHRS and CDR2 YFSETQ. The CDR3 DNA follows: TGCGCCAGCAGCTTGATTCAGGGGGTGGGTGAAAAACTGTTTTTT. This sequence encodes CASSLIQGVGEKLFF. The complete variable domain, with remaining parts taken from reference TRBV5-1 and TRBJ1-4, reads KAGVTQTPRYLIKTRGQQVTLSCSPISGHRSVSWYQQTPGQGLQFLFEYFSETQRNKGNFPGRFSGRQFSNSRSEMNVSTLELGDSALYLCASSLIQGVGEKLFFGSGTQLSVL.

The chain couples TRBV5-6 to TRBJ1-2; the match to TRBD1 covers 7 bases. CDR3 length: 13 residues. J was trimmed by 5 bases and V by 2 bases; bases with no gene match: 3. Germline V CDR1 and CDR2: SGHDT, YYEEEE. The DNA for the CDR3 is TGTGCCAGCAGCTTAACAGGGGCTTATGGCTACACCTTC. It codes for CASSLTGAYGYTF.

J is TRBJ2-7 and V is TRBV10-3, with TRBD1 matching 10 bases. V lost 0 bases to trimming and J lost 13 bases; unmatched junction nucleotides: 6. Germline V gene sequence: CDR1 ENHRY, CDR2 SYGVKD. The CDR3 runs 13 residues. The CDR3 region has the DNA TGTGCCATCAGTGAGTCGGGACAGGGGATTCCTTACGTC. It specifies CAISESGQGIPYV.

The chain's CDR3 is CASSASGPGTGSETQYF. For the CDR3, the DNA is TGTGCCAGCAGTGCAAGCGGGCCTGGGACAGGTTCGGAGACCCAGTACTTC. The chain joins TRBV6-1 to TRBJ2-5; 8 positions match TRBD1. The CDR3 has 17 amino acids. V was clipped by 4 bases and J by 5 bases; unmatched bases: 15. In germline, CDR1 is MNHNS, CDR2 SASEGT.

This clone showed up just once. This chain joins TRBV27 and TRBJ2-7; TRBD1 matches 8 bases. CDR3 length: 15 residues. The trim removed 4 bases at V and 2 bases at J, leaving 7 bases unmatched. From germline, CDR1 is MNHEY and CDR2 SMNVEV (reference sequence). CDR3 coding DNA: TGTGCCAGCAGTTCTCCGGACAGGGCCACCTACGAGCAGTACTTC. As protein: CASSSPDRATYEQYF.

This clone was detected a few times. The V call is TRBV5-8, the J call TRBJ1-3, with D unresolved. The CDR3 has 12 residues. Germline CDR1 reads SGHTS; CDR2 reads YDEGEE. V was pared by 0 bases and J by 6 bases, with 4 bases between. The CDR3 nucleotides are TGTGCCAGCAGCTTGGCGGTAAACACCATATATTTT. The encoded protein is CASSLAVNTIYF.